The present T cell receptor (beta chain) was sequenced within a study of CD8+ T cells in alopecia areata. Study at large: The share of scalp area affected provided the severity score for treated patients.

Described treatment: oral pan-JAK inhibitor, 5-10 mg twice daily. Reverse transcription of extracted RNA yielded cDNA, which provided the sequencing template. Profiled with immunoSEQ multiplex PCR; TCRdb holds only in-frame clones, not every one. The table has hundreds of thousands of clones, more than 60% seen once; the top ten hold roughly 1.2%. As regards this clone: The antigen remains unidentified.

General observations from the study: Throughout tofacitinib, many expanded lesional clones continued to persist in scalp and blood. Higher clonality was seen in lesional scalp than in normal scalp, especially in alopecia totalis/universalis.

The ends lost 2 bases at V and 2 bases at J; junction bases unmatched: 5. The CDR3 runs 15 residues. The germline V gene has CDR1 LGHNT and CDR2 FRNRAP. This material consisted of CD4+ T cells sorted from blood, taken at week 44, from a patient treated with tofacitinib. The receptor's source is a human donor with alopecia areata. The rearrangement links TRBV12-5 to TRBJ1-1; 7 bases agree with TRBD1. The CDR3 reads CASGLQGQFNTEAFF. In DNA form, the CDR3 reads TGTGCTAGTGGTTTGCAGGGACAGTTCAACACTGAAGCTTTCTTT.